Below, 20 T cell receptor beta chains from the same sample are listed, as sequenced in a study of blood T cell repertoires in COVID-19. The repertoire was sequenced with immunoSEQ multiplex PCR; TCRdb's copy has only in-frame clones and lacks some. Of some 90,000 clones listed, roughly 80% are singletons. Sequenced sample: peripheral blood. These receptor sequences come from a human donor in a cohort sampled during active COVID-19.

V usage is TRBV7-2 and J usage is TRBJ2-1; D gene unclear. Between the trimmed V and J ends, which lost 5 bases and 10 bases, there was a span of 18 bases. From germline, CDR1 is SGHTA and CDR2 FQGNSA. The CDR3 runs 14 residues. DNA of the CDR3: TGTGCCAGCAGCCGCCAGGCGTCCCTTGAGGAGCAGTTCTTC. This sequence encodes CASSRQASLEEQFF.

The V call is TRBV5-8, the J call TRBJ2-7, with 7 bases aligning to TRBD1. The CDR3 contains 14 residues. J was trimmed by 3 bases and V by 0 bases; bases with no gene match: 3. The germline V gene encodes CDR1 SGHTS and CDR2 YDEGEE. CDR3 region: CASSLGPGGYEQYF. In DNA form, the CDR3 reads TGTGCCAGCAGCTTGGGGCCAGGGGGCTACGAGCAGTACTTC.

The rearrangement links TRBV11-1 to TRBJ2-5, with D possibly TRBD2 on 6 matching bases. CDR3 size: 15 residues. Germline V gene sequence: CDR1 SGHAT, CDR2 FQDESV (reference sequence). V was clipped by 1 base and J by 3 bases, with 12 bases between them. Here the CDR3 DNA reads TGTGCCAGCAGCTTAGGCGGGAATGTTGAAGAGACCCAGTACTTC. It specifies CASSLGGNVEETQYF.

This rearrangement joins TRBV28 to TRBJ1-1; perhaps TRBD1 as D (6 bases). V was cut by 2 bases and J by 1 base, with 11 bases left in between. Germline CDR1 reads MDHEN; CDR2 reads SYDVKM. This CDR3 is built from 15 residues. As DNA, the CDR3 is TGTGCCAGCAGTTTACTGGACAGTAAGAACACTGAAGCTTTCTTT. Translating gives CASSLLDSKNTEAFF.

The chain couples TRBV7-2 to TRBJ2-3, with D tentatively TRBD1 (6 bases). V lost 6 bases and J lost 2, with 15 bases in between. Germline CDR1 reads SGHTA; CDR2 reads FQGNSA. This CDR3 has 15 residues. The CDR3 here is CASRFTQGSTDTQYF. The CDR3 DNA sequence: TGTGCCAGCAGATTCACGCAGGGGTCCACAGATACGCAGTATTTT.

This clone occurred a few times. The chain uses TRBV18 and TRBJ2-7, with D perhaps TRBD1 (5 bases). Germline V gives CDR1 KGHSH, CDR2 LQKENI. Trimming left V 2 bases short and J 3 bases short, with 26 bases between. The CDR3 covers 19 residues. CDR3 DNA: TGTGCCAGCTCACCAAACATAGAGACAGTCCAACGATACCTCTACGAGCAGTACTTC. It codes for CASSPNIETVQRYLYEQYF.

The V call is TRBV25-1, the J call TRBJ2-7; D unresolved. CDR1 and CDR2 (germline): MGHDK, SYGVNS. V shed 1 base and J shed 7 bases, with 11 bases lying between them. This CDR3 is 13 amino acids long. CDR3 in amino acids: CASSEWAVGEQYF. CDR3 DNA: TGTGCCAGCAGTGAATGGGCCGTGGGTGAGCAGTACTTC.

The chain has TRBV2 and TRBJ1-1, with D uncertain. Germline V CDR1 and CDR2: SNHLY, FYNNEI. With 4 bases removed from V and 0 bases from J, the gap between germline ends came to 6 bases. The CDR3 runs to 13 residues. This CDR3 is CASSGDMNTEAFF. The CDR3, as DNA: TGTGCCAGCAGTGGAGATATGAACACTGAAGCTTTCTTT.

This clone was counted once. The chain joins TRBV18 to TRBJ1-1, with no clear D. The V end lost 3 bases, the J end lost 1 base, and 9 bases lay between the germline ends. Looked up from germline, CDR1 is KGHSH and CDR2 is LQKENI. CDR3 length: 14 amino acids. In DNA form, the CDR3 reads TGTGCCAGCTCACCGGCAAAATCGAACACTGAAGCTTTCTTT. It specifies CASSPAKSNTEAFF.

This chain joins TRBV10-3 and TRBJ2-7, with 7 bases matching TRBD1. Germline V gene lookup returns CDR1 ENHRY and CDR2 SYGVKD. Trimming took 3 bases from V and 3 from J; bases not matched to a gene: 5. This CDR3 has 14 residues. The DNA of the CDR3 is TGTGCCATCAGTGATCCGGGACAGTACTACGAGCAGTACTTC. This encodes CAISDPGQYYEQYF.

The chain recombines TRBV14 with TRBJ1-2; maybe TRBD1 (6 bases). V was cut by 0 bases and J by 4 bases, with 12 bases left in between. Germline lookup yields CDR1 SGHDN and CDR2 FVKESK. The CDR3 runs to 15 residues. CDR3 residues: CASSQEAGAGYGYTF. CDR3 in DNA: TGTGCCAGCAGCCAAGAGGCAGGGGCGGGCTATGGCTACACCTTC. Filled out from reference TRBV14 and TRBJ1-2, the complete variable domain reads EAGVTQFPSHSVIEKGQTVTLRCDPISGHDNLYWYRRVMGKEIKFLLHFVKESKQDESGMPNNRFLAERTGGTYSTLKVQPAELEDSGVYFCASSQEAGAGYGYTFGSGTRLTVV.

V is TRBV6-5 and J is TRBJ2-7, with D possibly being TRBD1 (6 bases). From germline, CDR1 is MNHEY and CDR2 SVGAGI. The CDR3 is made up of 15 amino acids. Trimming removed 4 bases from V and 6 bases from J, with 19 bases in between. The CDR3 coding sequence is TGTGCCAGCAGTTGGTCGCGGCAGGGGTTGTCCGAGCAGTACTTC. This gives the protein CASSWSRQGLSEQYF.

The rearrangement links TRBV30 to TRBJ1-4, with D maybe TRBD1 (5 bases). Germline assignment: CDR1 GTSNPN and CDR2 SVGIG (reference sequence). The CDR3 has 14 residues. V lost 0 bases and J 2 bases, leaving 7 bases between the germline ends. The CDR3 protein is CAWSVRGTNEKLFF. CDR3 sequence (DNA): TGTGCCTGGAGTGTACGGGGGACTAATGAAAAACTGTTTTTT.

The CDR3 protein is CASSGQADEKLFF. DNA of the CDR3: TGTGCCAGCAGTGGACAGGCGGATGAAAAACTGTTTTTT. This chain joins TRBV28 and TRBJ1-4, with 7 bases that match TRBD1. Trimming cost V 5 bases and J 6 bases; bases outside gene matches: 3. This CDR3 has 13 amino acids. CDR1 and CDR2 (germline): MDHEN, SYDVKM.

The chain joins TRBV30 to TRBJ1-1; D remains ambiguous. Trimming took 1 base from V and 0 from J, leaving 6 bases between them. The CDR3 is 13 amino acids. CDR1 is GTSNPN and CDR2 is SVGIG in the germline V gene (reference sequence). CDR3 loop: CAWSAELNTEAFF. For the CDR3, the DNA is TGTGCCTGGAGTGCGGAGTTGAACACTGAAGCTTTCTTT.

The rearrangement joins TRBV6-6 to TRBJ2-5; 8 positions agree with TRBD1. Germline assignment: CDR1 MNHNY and CDR2 SVGAGI (reference sequence). CDR3 length: 13 residues. V dropped 5 bases and J dropped 4; count of bases not matched to a gene: 3. The CDR3 sequence is CASSQGARETQYF. CDR3 coding DNA: TGTGCCAGCAGTCAGGGGGCCCGAGAGACCCAGTACTTC.

This clone was detected a few times. This chain links TRBV7-2 with TRBJ1-3, with unresolved D. Germline V gives CDR1 SGHTA, CDR2 FQGNSA. This CDR3 has 15 residues. V was shortened by 2 bases and J by 1 base, with 9 bases between the two germline ends. Here the CDR3 DNA reads TGTGCCAGCAGCTTATCCCAGATGTCTGGAAACACCATATATTTT. It codes for CASSLSQMSGNTIYF.

This chain connects TRBV7-3 to TRBJ1-1; 9 nucleotides match TRBD1. Looked up from germline, CDR1 is SGHTA and CDR2 is FQGTGA. With V trimmed by 4 bases and J by 5 bases, 5 bases remained unmatched. The CDR3 runs 14 residues. CDR3 in DNA: TGTGCCAGCAGCTCCCTGACAGGGGGGACTGAAGCTTTCTTT. Amino acid sequence: CASSSLTGGTEAFF.

V usage is TRBV19 and J usage is TRBJ1-1, with D tentatively TRBD1 (6 bases). CDR1 and CDR2 from the germline V gene are LNHDA and SQIVND (reference sequence). Deletions cut 4 bases from V and 4 bases from J, with 13 bases between. The CDR3 covers 14 residues. Here the CDR3 DNA reads TGTGCCAGTAGTACTCCAGGCAGGGGCACTGAAGCTTTCTTT. This codes for CASSTPGRGTEAFF.

The chain links TRBV3-1 (or the pseudogene TRBV3-2) to TRBJ2-3; 14 bases align to TRBD2. Germline V lookup: CDR1 LGHDT, CDR2 YNNKEL (reference sequence). Trimming removed 5 bases from V and 2 bases from J; junction bases left unmatched: 6. This CDR3 has 17 amino acids. The CDR3 region has the DNA TGTGCCAGCAGCGGGGGGACTAGCGGGGGCTACACAGATACGCAGTATTTT. It translates to CASSGGTSGGYTDTQYF.